A selection of T cell receptor beta chains follows, all from one sample in a study of T cells in localized non-small cell lung cancer. TCRdb's table, derived via immunoSEQ multiplex PCR, lists solely in-frame clones and lacks some. The sample lists tens of thousands of clones, around nine tenths seen once, with approximately 7.7% in the top ten. The material was peripheral blood, obtained before any cancer treatment. The receptor source for this set is a female donor older than 55 with stage I lung adenocarcinoma. CDR3s include the opening cysteine and the closing phenylalanine or tryptophan. The D gene is left open where the match is weak. Only part of the rows carry a size: once, few, many, or a class if the clone is expanded.

V gene	clone size	D gene	J gene	CDR3 protein	CDR3 DNA
TRBV28	-	TRBD2	TRBJ2-4	CASIPRGEAKNIQYF	TGTGCCAGCATCCCCCGGGGGGAAGCCAAAAACATTCAGTACTTC
TRBV15	-	-	TRBJ2-7	CATSRDWGAGHEQYF	TGTGCCACCAGCAGAGATTGGGGGGCCGGCCACGAGCAGTACTTC
TRBV4-1	-	-	TRBJ2-1	CASSQGLISYNEQFF	TGCGCCAGCAGCCAAGGACTGATCTCCTACAATGAGCAGTTCTTC
TRBV18	-	TRBD2	TRBJ2-1	CASSPLLAGVGNEQFF	TGTGCCAGCTCACCGCTACTAGCGGGGGTGGGCAATGAGCAGTTCTTC
TRBV5-1	-	TRBD1	TRBJ1-1	CASSSDRGEAFF	TGCGCCAGCAGCTCGGACAGGGGTGAAGCTTTCTTT
TRBV6-1	-	-	TRBJ2-3	CASSEWSADTQYF	TGTGCCAGCAGTGAATGGAGTGCAGATACGCAGTATTTT
TRBV28	once	TRBD2	TRBJ2-5	CASSSTSGGYQETQYF	TGTGCCAGCAGCTCAACTAGCGGGGGGTACCAAGAGACCCAGTACTTC
TRBV5-1	-	-	TRBJ1-1	CASSLAAAGSGTEAFF	TGCGCCAGCAGCTTGGCGGCGGCAGGGTCGGGCACTGAAGCTTTCTTT
TRBV6-1	-	-	TRBJ1-2	CASRDRQVGYGYTF	TGTGCCAGCAGGGATCGACAGGTCGGATATGGCTACACCTTC
TRBV7-7	-	TRBD1	TRBJ1-4	CASSPTGGGEKLFF	TGTGCTAGCAGCCCGACAGGGGGAGGCGAAAAACTGTTTTTT
TRBV6-5	-	TRBD1	TRBJ1-2	CASSAPDRGYYGYTF	TGTGCCAGCAGTGCTCCGGACAGGGGGTACTATGGCTACACCTTC
TRBV13	-	TRBD2	TRBJ2-3	CASSLGRTSGGDTQYF	TGTGCCAGCAGCTTAGGGCGGACTAGCGGGGGAGATACGCAGTATTTT
TRBV2	-	-	TRBJ1-1	CASTRTRSEAFF	TGTGCCAGCACCCGAACAAGAAGTGAAGCTTTCTTT
TRBV28	-	TRBD1	TRBJ2-7	CASIGDSYEQYF	TGTGCCAGCATTGGGGACAGCTACGAGCAGTACTTC
TRBV4-1	-	TRBD1	TRBJ1-3	CASSGDRGPGNTIYF	TGCGCCAGCAGCGGAGACAGGGGCCCTGGAAACACCATATATTTT
TRBV7-6	-	TRBD1	TRBJ1-1	CASSLGFPGQGHTEAFF	TGTGCCAGCAGCTTAGGTTTCCCCGGACAGGGGCACACTGAAGCTTTCTTT
TRBV2	-	TRBD1	TRBJ2-5	CASRGTGGWTETQYF	TGTGCCAGCAGGGGGACAGGGGGCTGGACGGAGACCCAGTACTTC
TRBV7-6	-	-	TRBJ2-1	CASSLVSGYEQFF	TGTGCCAGCAGCTTAGTTTCGGGATACGAGCAGTTCTTC
TRBV5-4	-	-	TRBJ2-7	CASSSLTVPPYEQYF	TGTGCCAGCAGCTCGCTGACAGTGCCCCCCTACGAGCAGTACTTC
TRBV7-8	-	TRBD1	TRBJ1-5	CASSPIRTGTNQPQHF	TGTGCCAGCAGCCCGATCCGGACAGGGACTAATCAGCCCCAGCATTTT
TRBV10-3	once	-	TRBJ1-1	CAISEAGNTEAFF	TGTGCCATCAGTGAAGCAGGGAACACTGAAGCTTTCTTT
TRBV5-1	-	-	TRBJ2-7	CASSLAPGGTTISYEQYF	TGCGCCAGCAGCTTGGCCCCCGGGGGCACCACAATCTCCTACGAGCAGTACTTC
TRBV5-4	-	TRBD2	TRBJ2-2	CASSFLAGMNTGELFF	TGTGCCAGCAGCTTCCTAGCGGGGATGAACACCGGGGAGCTGTTTTTT
TRBV5-1	-	-	TRBJ2-7	CASSLGTYNYEQYF	TGCGCCAGCAGCTTGGGGACTTATAACTACGAGCAGTACTTC
TRBV7-9	-	TRBD1	TRBJ2-5	CASSRQRTGTQETQYF	TGTGCCAGCAGCCGACAGAGGACAGGGACCCAAGAGACCCAGTACTTC
TRBV5-4	-	TRBD1	TRBJ1-1	CASSRGQGMNTEAFF	TGTGCCAGCAGCAGGGGACAGGGGATGAACACTGAAGCTTTCTTT
TRBV2	-	-	TRBJ1-6	CASSDRGRGSPLHF	TGTGCCAGCAGTGACAGGGGACGGGGATCACCCCTCCACTTT
TRBV19	-	-	TRBJ2-1	CASRVGLVPHNEQFF	TGTGCCAGTAGAGTGGGACTCGTTCCACACAATGAGCAGTTCTTC
TRBV19	-	-	TRBJ2-5	CASSIFKWETQYF	TGTGCCAGTAGTATTTTCAAGTGGGAGACCCAGTACTTC
TRBV7-2	-	-	TRBJ2-2	CASSSLGLNTGELFF	TGTGCCAGCAGCTCCCTTGGATTGAACACCGGGGAGCTGTTTTTT
TRBV27	-	-	TRBJ1-2	CASRSGVNYGYTF	TGTGCCAGCAGATCCGGGGTAAACTATGGCTACACCTTC
TRBV19	-	TRBD1	TRBJ1-4	CASGQGGEKLFF	TGTGCCAGTGGACAGGGTGGTGAAAAACTGTTTTTT
TRBV11-3	-	TRBD1	TRBJ2-2	CASSRGTGGTGELFF	TGTGCCAGCAGCCGCGGGACAGGGGGCACCGGGGAGCTGTTTTTT
TRBV21-1	-	-	TRBJ1-5	CASSKEFRDRAPESNQPQHF	TGTGCCAGCAGCAAAGAGTTTAGGGACAGGGCCCCAGAATCCAATCAGCCCCAGCATTTT
TRBV2	-	-	TRBJ1-3	CASSAGGNTIYF	TGTGCCAGCAGTGCAGGGGGAAACACCATATATTTT
TRBV15	-	-	TRBJ1-1	CATSPGRVRAEAFF	TGTGCCACCAGCCCCGGGAGGGTGAGGGCTGAAGCTTTCTTT
TRBV28	-	-	TRBJ1-5	CASSLLEGNQPQHF	TGTGCCAGCAGTTTATTAGAGGGGAATCAGCCCCAGCATTTT
TRBV18	-	TRBD1	TRBJ2-3	CASSSGQVRTDTQYF	TGTGCCAGCTCATCGGGACAGGTGCGCACAGATACGCAGTATTTT
TRBV11-2	-	-	TRBJ1-2	CASSLSSEYGYTF	TGTGCCAGCAGCTTATCGTCTGAATATGGCTACACCTTC
TRBV18	-	-	TRBJ2-7	CASSPATSGNYEQYF	TGTGCCAGCTCACCTGCTACCTCGGGAAACTACGAGCAGTACTTC
TRBV6-1	-	-	TRBJ2-7	CASSDFGGLPYEQYF	TGTGCCAGCAGTGACTTCGGAGGGCTTCCCTACGAGCAGTACTTC
TRBV19	-	-	TRBJ2-7	CASRFLWEGPYEQYF	TGTGCCAGTAGATTTCTTTGGGAAGGTCCCTACGAGCAGTACTTC
TRBV7-9	-	-	TRBJ1-5	CASSLGQSDNQPQHF	TGTGCCAGCAGCTTAGGCCAGTCTGACAATCAGCCCCAGCATTTT
TRBV7-2	-	TRBD1	TRBJ1-4	CASSEDTGVTNEKLFF	TGTGCCAGCAGCGAAGATACAGGGGTGACTAATGAAAAACTGTTTTTT
TRBV19	-	TRBD2	TRBJ2-1	CASRRTSGGVHNEQFF	TGTGCCAGTAGGCGGACTAGCGGGGGTGTCCACAATGAGCAGTTCTTC
TRBV5-1	-	-	TRBJ2-6	CASSGDGSGANVLTF	TGCGCCAGCAGCGGAGACGGCTCTGGGGCCAACGTCCTGACTTTC
TRBV5-1	-	-	TRBJ1-2	CASSFGRGDGYTF	TGCGCCAGCAGCTTTGGGAGAGGGGATGGCTACACCTTC
TRBV6-5	-	-	TRBJ1-2	CASRLGLNSWGYTF	TGTGCCAGTAGGTTAGGGCTAAATTCGTGGGGCTACACCTTC